This T cell receptor (beta chain) was observed in a study of T-cell memory formation after mild COVID-19. The germline V and J ends were trimmed by 0 bases and 1 base, with 14 bases remaining between them. Germline loops: CDR1 DFQATT, CDR2 SNEGSKA (reference sequence). There are 16 residues in the CDR3. MiXCR, applied by TCRdb to the 5' RACE reads, yields one record per CDR3 protein. The table shows 450,000 or so distinct CDR3 sequences, with roughly 25% occurring only once. V gene TRBV20-1 combines with J gene TRBJ2-3; D is possibly TRBD2 (6 bases). The clonotype was recovered from an adult woman who had mild COVID-19 (a few samples of this study predate the infection). Cell type and time point are not known. Sequenced material: PBMCs or a T cell subset sorted from them (not recorded which). The CDR3 DNA reads as TGCAGTGCTAGAGAGGTATATCGGAGGGGCACAGATACGCAGTATTTT. Its protein is CSAREVYRRGTDTQYF.